A single sample gave rise to the 4 T cell receptor beta chains below, sequenced in a study of CD8+ T cells in alopecia areata. Treatment of the sample: oral pan-JAK inhibitor, 5-10 mg twice daily. After isolation, RNA underwent reverse transcription to generate cDNA as the sequencing template. Clones were sequenced by immunoSEQ multiplex PCR, and TCRdb holds only the in-frame ones, with some missing. The sample shows some 180,000 clones, around 49% of them seen only once. The sequences come from CD8+ T cells sorted from blood, collected between weeks 51 and 52, from a patient treated with tofacitinib. These receptors were taken from a human donor with alopecia areata.

This clone has more than one count but fewer than ten. V is TRBV7-9 and J is TRBJ1-2, with D possibly matching TRBD1 (6 bases). The V gene's germline CDR1 is SEHNR and CDR2 FQNEAQ (reference sequence). This CDR3 region has 13 residues. V was pared by 2 bases and J by 3 bases, with 7 bases between. The DNA for the CDR3 is TGTGCCAGCAGCTTACCAGGGGACTATGGCTACACCTTC. This codes for CASSLPGDYGYTF. The full variable domain, its missing parts supplied by reference TRBV7-9 and TRBJ1-2, is DTGVSQNPRHKITKRGQNVTFRCDPISEHNRLYWYRQTLGQGPEFLTYFQNEAQLEKSRLLSDRFSAERPKGSFSTLEIQRTEQGDSAMYLCASSLPGDYGYTFGSGTRLTVV.

The chain links TRBV30 to TRBJ2-4; 9 bases fit TRBD2. The germline CDR1 and CDR2 sequences are GTSNPN and SVGIG (reference sequence). This CDR3 is 15 amino acids long. V lost 4 bases, J lost 6 bases, and 10 bases stayed unmatched. The CDR3 nucleotides are TGTGCCTGGACCCAGCCCCCTAGCGGGGTAAACATTCAGTACTTC. This codes for CAWTQPPSGVNIQYF.

This sequence joins TRBV5-6 and TRBJ1-1; TRBD1 is a possible D gene (5 bases). The V gene's germline CDR1 is SGHDT and CDR2 YYEEEE. This CDR3 comprises 12 residues. Trimming cost V 3 bases and J 7 bases, with 10 bases left between them. The CDR3 region is CASSSGGIEAFF. The CDR3, as DNA: TGTGCCAGCAGCTCCGGGGGAATTGAAGCTTTCTTT.

The gene calls are TRBV15 and TRBJ1-4; 7 bases fit TRBD1. V lost 2 bases, J lost 7 bases, and 1 base stayed unmatched. The CDR3 consists of 13 residues. Germline V gene lookup returns CDR1 LNHNV and CDR2 YYDKDF (reference sequence). The CDR3 nucleotides read TGTGCCACCAGCAGAAACAGGGGTGAAAAACTGTTTTTT. This codes for CATSRNRGEKLFF.